What follows are 10 T cell receptor beta chains derived from one specimen sequenced in a study of graft-versus-host responses after intestinal transplantation. The antigens these receptors bind are not known. Some clones are missing from TCRdb's copy, which holds only in-frame ones; the method was immunoSEQ multiplex PCR. Counted here are around 100,000 clones, roughly nine tenths occurring once; the ten biggest clones make up 0.23%. Material: unstimulated CD4+ T cells sorted from spleen or lymph node cells, obtained before transplant. These receptors all come from a human donor who was the organ donor for an intestinal transplant.

V and J are TRBV28 and TRBJ1-1; possible D gene TRBD1, 5 bases. CDR1 is MDHEN and CDR2 is SYDVKM in the germline V gene. V was cut by 6 bases and J by 1 base, with 9 bases left in between. This CDR3 is built from 13 residues. In DNA, the CDR3 is TGTGCCAGCAGGGGGACTTCGAACACTGAAGCTTTCTTT. This encodes CASRGTSNTEAFF. The entire variable domain, with the rest obtained from reference TRBV28 and TRBJ1-1, is as follows: DVKVTQSSRYLVKRTGEKVFLECVQDMDHENMFWYRQDPGLGLRLIYFSYDVKMKEKGDIPEGYSVSREKKERFSLILESASTNQTSMYLCASRGTSNTEAFFGQGTRLTVV.

This rearrangement joins TRBV6-5 to TRBJ1-2; perhaps TRBD1 as D (6 bases). The CDR3 length is 14 residues. The V and J ends lost 8 bases and 8 bases respectively, with 21 bases between them. Germline V gene data show CDR1 as MNHEY and CDR2 as SVGAGI. CDR3 nucleotide sequence: TGTGCCAGCGCACGGACTGGGACACTCCAAGGCTACACCTTC. It translates to CASARTGTLQGYTF.

V and J are TRBV19 and TRBJ2-7; 12 bases align to TRBD1. The CDR3 loop spans 15 amino acids. Germline assignment: CDR1 LNHDA and CDR2 SQIVND (reference sequence). V shed 3 bases, J shed 2 bases, and the junction held 2 bases outside the gene matches. CDR3 nucleotides: TGTGCCAGTAGTATCCGGGACAGGGGGCCCTACGAGCAGTACTTC. Residues: CASSIRDRGPYEQYF.

The chain links TRBV6-5 to TRBJ2-1; D might be TRBD2 (5 bases). V lost 5 bases, J lost 4 bases, and 12 bases lay in between. The CDR3 covers 14 residues. CDR1 and CDR2 from the germline V gene are MNHEY and SVGAGI. CDR3 in amino acids: CASSPVAGYNEQFF. The CDR3 coding sequence is TGTGCCAGCAGTCCCGTGGCGGGTTACAATGAGCAGTTCTTC.

The chain is built from TRBV11-2 and TRBJ1-3; D possibly corresponds to TRBD1 (5 bases). The CDR3 loop spans 13 amino acids. CDR1 is SGHAT and CDR2 is FQNNGV in the germline V gene. Trimming stripped 1 base from V and 4 bases from J, with 5 bases between. CDR3 region: CASSLGGGNTIYF. The CDR3 DNA follows: TGTGCCAGCAGCTTAGGGGGCGGAAACACCATATATTTT. The full variable domain, in which reference TRBV11-2 and TRBJ1-3 provide the parts outside the CDR3, is EAGVAQSPRYKIIEKRQSVAFWCNPISGHATLYWYQQILGQGPKLLIQFQNNGVVDDSQLPKDRFSAERLKGVDSTLKIQPAKLEDSAVYLCASSLGGGNTIYFGEGSWLTVV.

V and J are TRBV6-6 and TRBJ2-7, with TRBD1 matching 9 bases. This CDR3 contains 14 residues. V gave up 5 bases and J gave up 3 bases; unmatched junction bases: 5. Germline V gives CDR1 MNHNY, CDR2 SVGAGI (reference sequence). CDR3 in DNA: TGTGCCAGCAGTCCACAGGGGGCTAGCTACGAGCAGTACTTC. Its translation is CASSPQGASYEQYF.

V usage is TRBV4-2 and J usage is TRBJ2-2, with D perhaps matching TRBD1 (6 bases). CDR3 length: 15 residues. V was cut by 1 base and J by 2 bases, with 8 bases left in between. In germline, CDR1 is LGHNA, CDR2 YNFKEQ. The chain's CDR3 is CASSQADRNTGELFF. For the CDR3, the DNA is TGTGCCAGCAGCCAAGCGGACAGAAACACCGGGGAGCTGTTTTTT.

The gene calls are TRBV5-3 and TRBJ2-2; the match to TRBD1 covers 7 bases. TRBV5-3 is given ORF status, its function remaining uncertain. The CDR3 totals 16 residues. With 0 bases clipped from V and 6 bases from J, the junction kept 8 bases outside the gene matches. In nucleotides, the CDR3 is TGTGCCAGAAGCTTGGGGGACAGTAGAAGCGCCGGGGAGCTGTTTTTT. Translating gives CARSLGDSRSAGELFF.

Only a few counts were recorded for this clone. The chain combines TRBV19 with TRBJ1-2, with D uncertain. V lost 5 bases and J 0 bases, leaving 13 bases between the germline ends. Germline values: CDR1 LNHDA, CDR2 SQIVND (reference sequence). This CDR3 region has 15 residues. The CDR3 here is CASSARAAPNYGYTF. CDR3 nucleotide sequence: TGTGCCAGTAGTGCCCGGGCGGCTCCTAACTATGGCTACACCTTC.

The CDR3 DNA reads TGTGCCAGCAGCTCACTAGTTACTTACGAGCAGTACTTC. It codes for CASSSLVTYEQYF. The rearrangement uses TRBV7-2 and TRBJ2-7; D is perhaps TRBD2 (5 bases). The germline CDR1 and CDR2 sequences are SGHTA and FQGNSA. Trimming removed 4 bases at V and 4 bases at J, with 11 bases between. The CDR3 extends over 13 amino acids.